Shown below are 17 T cell receptor beta chains from a single sample sequenced in a study of blood T cell repertoires in COVID-19. Produced via immunoSEQ multiplex PCR; TCRdb's table is partial and in-frame only. The sample lists 73,000 or so clones; less than 85% were seen once. Sequences were obtained from peripheral blood. The receptors were sampled from a man aged 55-75 years with acute or convalescent COVID-19.

This clone was picked up a small number of times. The chain combines TRBV6-5 with TRBJ2-2; 7 bases align to TRBD2. In germline, CDR1 is MNHEY, CDR2 SVGAGI. The CDR3 consists of 15 residues. The J segment lost 1 base and the V segment lost 5 bases, leaving 4 bases of the junction unmatched. The chain's CDR3 is CASSPTSENTGELFF. The CDR3 region has the DNA TGTGCCAGCAGTCCCACTAGCGAGAACACCGGGGAGCTGTTTTTT.

The chain uses TRBV19 and TRBJ2-2, with 9 nucleotides matching TRBD2. V lost 5 bases, J lost 4 bases, and 14 bases stayed unmatched. The CDR3 consists of 18 residues. The germline V gene has CDR1 LNHDA and CDR2 SQIVND (reference sequence). Here the CDR3 DNA reads TGTGCCAGTAGTTCCTCCCGTGTGCGGGGGGGGGTCACCGGGGAGCTGTTTTTT. Translating it yields CASSSSRVRGGVTGELFF.

The chain employs TRBV5-1 and TRBJ1-2, with D unclear. Germline values: CDR1 SGHRS, CDR2 YFSETQ. Trimming removed 2 bases from V and 4 bases from J, with 9 bases in between. This CDR3 has 13 amino acids. The DNA of the CDR3 is TGCGCCAGCAGCTTTGGCCAGGCCTATGGCTACACCTTC. Encoded protein: CASSFGQAYGYTF. Using reference TRBV5-1 and TRBJ1-2 for the parts outside the CDR3, the full variable domain is KAGVTQTPRYLIKTRGQQVTLSCSPISGHRSVSWYQQTPGQGLQFLFEYFSETQRNKGNFPGRFSGRQFSNSRSEMNVSTLELGDSALYLCASSFGQAYGYTFGSGTRLTVV.

The chain has TRBV29-1 and TRBJ2-6; 7 positions agree with TRBD2. Looked up from germline, CDR1 is SQVTM and CDR2 is ANQGSEA. The CDR3 totals 15 residues. Losses at the gene ends were 4 bases for V and 0 bases for J; bases not matched to a gene: 3. CDR3 in DNA: TGCAGCGTTGTCGAGCGGGGCTCTGGGGCCAACGTCCTGACTTTC. Translating it yields CSVVERGSGANVLTF.

The chain has TRBV5-1 and TRBJ2-2, with TRBD1 matching 7 bases. V gave up 0 bases and J gave up 5 bases; unmatched junction bases: 7. This CDR3 comprises 16 residues. Germline CDR1 and CDR2: SGHRS and YFSETQ. The CDR3 sequence: CASSLDRDSDTGELFF. The CDR3 coding sequence is TGCGCCAGCAGCTTGGACCGGGACAGCGATACCGGGGAGCTGTTTTTT.

V usage is TRBV19 and J usage is TRBJ2-2; 11 positions agree with TRBD2. J was trimmed by 3 bases and V by 3 bases; bases with no gene match: 9. The germline V gene has CDR1 LNHDA and CDR2 SQIVND (reference sequence). The CDR3 sequence is 18 residues long. CDR3 residues: CASSISGGASWDTGELFF. The CDR3 DNA reads as TGTGCCAGTAGTATTAGCGGGGGGGCGAGTTGGGACACCGGGGAGCTGTTTTTT. Supplemented by reference TRBV19 and TRBJ2-2, the full variable domain reads DGGITQSPKYLFRKEGQNVTLSCEQNLNHDAMYWYRQDPGQGLRLIYYSQIVNDFQKGDIAEGYSVSREKKESFPLTVTSAQKNPTAFYLCASSISGGASWDTGELFFGEGSRLTVL.

V gene TRBV7-2 combines with J gene TRBJ2-2; no clear D gene. V was cut by 1 base and J by 2 bases, with 5 bases left in between. Germline CDR1 is SGHTA and CDR2 is FQGNSA. The CDR3 contains 14 residues. The CDR3 sequence: CASSLERNTGELFF. The CDR3 DNA reads as TGTGCCAGCAGCTTAGAGAGAAACACCGGGGAGCTGTTTTTT.

The chain links TRBV28 to TRBJ2-7; 7 bases are shared with TRBD1. The CDR3 spans 15 residues. V was clipped by 6 bases and J by 0 bases; unmatched bases: 8. Per germline, CDR1 MDHEN and CDR2 SYDVKM. CDR3 protein: CASSHPWDSSYEQYF. CDR3 nucleotide sequence: TGTGCCAGCAGCCACCCCTGGGACAGCTCCTACGAGCAGTACTTC.

The sample holds many counts of this clone. The chain joins TRBV18 to TRBJ1-2; TRBD1 aligns across 9 bases. The CDR3 is made up of 13 amino acids. Trimming cost V 6 bases and J 8 bases; bases outside gene matches: 7. Looked up from germline, CDR1 is KGHSH and CDR2 is LQKENI. The DNA of the CDR3 is TGTGCCAGCTCCCGCGGACAGGGGAAAGGCTACACCTTC. This codes for CASSRGQGKGYTF.

The J gene is TRBJ2-7, the V gene TRBV7-9, with D maybe TRBD1 (6 bases). This CDR3 spans 12 amino acids. CDR1 and CDR2 from the germline V gene are SEHNR and FQNEAQ (reference sequence). V was cut by 3 bases and J by 5 bases, with 8 bases left in between. The CDR3 bases are TGTGCCAGCAGCTTGGGGGCGAACGAGCAGTACGTC. Translated: CASSLGANEQYV.

The V call is TRBV5-1, the J call TRBJ2-7, with TRBD1 identical over 7 bases. There are 14 residues in the CDR3. CDR1 is SGHRS, CDR2 YFSETQ, per germline. Germline trimming cut 5 bases from V and 2 bases from J; bases unmatched to any gene: 7. For the CDR3, the DNA is TGCGCCAGCAGGAGGGGGACAGAAACCTACGAGCAGTACTTC. Its protein product is CASRRGTETYEQYF. Supplemented by reference TRBV5-1 and TRBJ2-7, the full variable domain reads KAGVTQTPRYLIKTRGQQVTLSCSPISGHRSVSWYQQTPGQGLQFLFEYFSETQRNKGNFPGRFSGRQFSNSRSEMNVSTLELGDSALYLCASRRGTETYEQYFGPGTRLTVT.

V usage is TRBV11-3 and J usage is TRBJ2-3, with 9 bases fitting TRBD2. Germline V lookup: CDR1 SGHNT, CDR2 YENEEA. The CDR3 consists of 17 residues. V shed 0 bases, J shed 0 bases, and the junction held 4 bases outside the gene matches. The CDR3 nucleotides read TGTGCCAGCAGCTTAGAAGGGCTAGCGGGAAGCACAGATACGCAGTATTTT. Protein product: CASSLEGLAGSTDTQYF.

The rearrangement links TRBV5-4 to TRBJ2-5, with TRBD2 matching 9 bases. Germline V gene data show CDR1 as SGHNT and CDR2 as YYREEE (reference sequence). The CDR3 length is 15 residues. After removal of 3 bases from V and 2 bases from J, the junction contained 5 bases not matched to a gene. DNA for the CDR3: TGTGCCAGCAGCTCCGCGGGGGGGCTGCAAGAGACCCAGTACTTC. Its translation is CASSSAGGLQETQYF.

The chain couples TRBV25-1 to TRBJ2-7, with D uncertain. From germline, CDR1 is MGHDK and CDR2 SYGVNS. CDR3 length: 13 amino acids. Trimming shortened V by 7 bases and J by 1 base, and 11 bases separated the two germline ends. The CDR3 spells CASTNPLSYEQYF. DNA for the CDR3: TGTGCCAGCACTAACCCCTTATCCTACGAGCAGTACTTC.

The chain carries TRBV2 and TRBJ2-2; a possible D gene is TRBD2 (5 bases). CDR1 and CDR2 (germline): SNHLY, FYNNEI. V lost 3 bases to trimming and J lost 5 bases, with 13 bases between them. CDR3 length: 15 residues. CDR3 in amino acids: CASSDAGSGTGELFF. The DNA for the CDR3 is TGTGCCAGCAGTGACGCAGGTTCGGGGACCGGGGAGCTGTTTTTT.

The chain links TRBV11-2 to TRBJ2-1; D might be TRBD1 (6 bases). The V end was cut by 1 base, the J end by 10 bases, with 11 bases between. The germline V gene encodes CDR1 SGHAT and CDR2 FQNNGV. The CDR3 loop spans 13 amino acids. CDR3 in amino acids: CASSLVGAEEQFF. The CDR3 nucleotides read TGTGCCAGCAGCTTAGTGGGGGCTGAGGAGCAGTTCTTC.

This clone was seen only a few times. The chain links TRBV7-9 to TRBJ2-1; a weak D match, TRBD2 (5 bases). Germline V gene sequence: CDR1 SEHNR, CDR2 FQNEAQ (reference sequence). The V end was cut by 4 bases, the J end by 7 bases, with 17 bases between. The CDR3 contains 15 residues. The CDR3 region is CASSSHYGRKNEQFF. CDR3 sequence (DNA): TGTGCCAGCAGCTCCCATTATGGGAGAAAAAATGAGCAGTTCTTC.